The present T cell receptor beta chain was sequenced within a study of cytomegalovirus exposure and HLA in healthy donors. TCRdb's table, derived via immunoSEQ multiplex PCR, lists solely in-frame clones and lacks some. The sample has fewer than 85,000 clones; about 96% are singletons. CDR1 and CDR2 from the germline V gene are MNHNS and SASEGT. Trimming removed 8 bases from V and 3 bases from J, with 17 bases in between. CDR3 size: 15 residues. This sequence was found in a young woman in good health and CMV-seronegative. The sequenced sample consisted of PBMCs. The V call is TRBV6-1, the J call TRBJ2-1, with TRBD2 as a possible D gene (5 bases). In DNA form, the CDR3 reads TGTGCCAGCCAGAGGGTAGGAGGTGGCTACAATGAGCAGTTCTTC. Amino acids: CASQRVGGGYNEQFF.